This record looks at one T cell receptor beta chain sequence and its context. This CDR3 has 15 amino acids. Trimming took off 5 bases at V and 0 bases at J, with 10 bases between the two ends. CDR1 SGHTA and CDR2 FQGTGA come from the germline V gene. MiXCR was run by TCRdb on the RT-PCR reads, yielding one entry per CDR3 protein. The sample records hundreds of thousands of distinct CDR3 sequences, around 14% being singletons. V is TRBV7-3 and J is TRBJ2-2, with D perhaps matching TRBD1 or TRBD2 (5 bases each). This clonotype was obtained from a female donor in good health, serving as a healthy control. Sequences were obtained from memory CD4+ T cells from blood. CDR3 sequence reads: CASSPGRANTGELFF. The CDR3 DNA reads TGTGCCAGCAGCCCAGGGCGGGCGAACACCGGGGAGCTGTTTTTT. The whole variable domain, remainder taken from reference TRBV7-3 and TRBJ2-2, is GAGVSQTPSNKVTEKGKYVELRCDPISGHTALYWYRQSLGQGPEFLIYFQGTGAADDSGLPNDRFFAVRPEGSVSTLKIQRTERGDSAVYLCASSPGRANTGELFFGEGSRLTVL.